The T cell receptor (beta chain) under discussion was sequenced for a study of OX40 agonist ivuxolimab in advanced cancers. Regarding the study as a whole: Within 6 weeks, CD4+ and CD8+ blood T cells expanded clonally at 0.1 to 3.0 mg/kg.

Clones were sequenced by immunoSEQ multiplex PCR, and TCRdb holds only the in-frame ones, with some missing. The sample contains some 150,000 clones, just over 90% of which appear only once. Trimming removed 1 base from V and 5 bases from J, with 14 bases in between. The V gene's germline CDR1 is SGHDN and CDR2 FVKESK. The CDR3 contains 15 residues. With regard to this clone: Antigen unknown.

The input for sequencing was CD4+ or CD8+ T cells sorted from blood, taken in a trial of the OX40 agonist ivuxolimab. The sequence was obtained from an adult with an advanced solid tumor such as melanoma, head and neck, liver or kidney cancer. The chain joins TRBV14 to TRBJ1-2; the D gene is possibly TRBD1 (6 bases). In nucleotides, the CDR3 is TGTGCCAGCAGCCAAGTTTCGGGGGGCGCGTATGGCTACACCTTC. This codes for CASSQVSGGAYGYTF. The variable domain in full, completed from reference TRBV14 and TRBJ1-2, reads EAGVTQFPSHSVIEKGQTVTLRCDPISGHDNLYWYRRVMGKEIKFLLHFVKESKQDESGMPNNRFLAERTGGTYSTLKVQPAELEDSGVYFCASSQVSGGAYGYTFGSGTRLTVV.